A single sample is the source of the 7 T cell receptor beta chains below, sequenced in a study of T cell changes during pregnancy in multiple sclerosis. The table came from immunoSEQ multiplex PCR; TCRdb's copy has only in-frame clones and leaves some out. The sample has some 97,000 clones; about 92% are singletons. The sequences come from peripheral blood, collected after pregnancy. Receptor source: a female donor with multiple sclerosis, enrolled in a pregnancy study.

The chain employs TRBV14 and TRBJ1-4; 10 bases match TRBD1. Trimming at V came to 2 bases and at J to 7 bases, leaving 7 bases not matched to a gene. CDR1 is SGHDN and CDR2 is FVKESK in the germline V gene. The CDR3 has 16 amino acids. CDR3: CASSQLTGTGAEKLFF. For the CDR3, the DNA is TGTGCCAGCAGCCAACTGACCGGGACAGGGGCTGAAAAACTGTTTTTT.

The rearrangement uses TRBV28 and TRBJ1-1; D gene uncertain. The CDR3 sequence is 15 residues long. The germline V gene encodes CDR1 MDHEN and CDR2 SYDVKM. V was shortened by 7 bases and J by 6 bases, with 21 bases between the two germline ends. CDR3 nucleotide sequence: TGTGCCAGCACCGTACGGGGTGAGGGCATCCCTGAAGCTTTCTTT. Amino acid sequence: CASTVRGEGIPEAFF.

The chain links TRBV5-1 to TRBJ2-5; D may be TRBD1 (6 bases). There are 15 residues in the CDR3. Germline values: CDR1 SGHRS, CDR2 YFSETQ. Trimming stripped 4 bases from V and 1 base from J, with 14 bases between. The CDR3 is CASSLRTASQETQYF. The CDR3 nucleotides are TGCGCCAGCAGCCTCCGGACAGCAAGCCAAGAGACCCAGTACTTC.

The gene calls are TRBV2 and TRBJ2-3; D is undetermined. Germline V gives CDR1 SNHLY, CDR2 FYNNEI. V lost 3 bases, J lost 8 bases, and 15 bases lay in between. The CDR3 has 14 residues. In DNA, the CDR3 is TGTGCCAGCAGTGAGGAACTCCCCCCAGGTACGCAGTATTTT. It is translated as CASSEELPPGTQYF.

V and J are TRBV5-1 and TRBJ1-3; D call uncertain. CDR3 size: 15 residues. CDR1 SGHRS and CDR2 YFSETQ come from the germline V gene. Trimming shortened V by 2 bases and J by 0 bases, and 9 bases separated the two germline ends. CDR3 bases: TGCGCCAGCAGCTTCACAGCCAGCTCTGGAAACACCATATATTTT. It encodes CASSFTASSGNTIYF.

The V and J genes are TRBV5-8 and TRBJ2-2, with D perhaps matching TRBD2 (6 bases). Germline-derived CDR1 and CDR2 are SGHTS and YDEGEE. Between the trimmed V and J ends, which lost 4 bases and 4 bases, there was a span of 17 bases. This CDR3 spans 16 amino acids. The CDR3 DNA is TGTGCCAGCAGCCACCTTTCGGGAGTGGGCACCGGGGAGCTGTTTTTT. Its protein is CASSHLSGVGTGELFF.

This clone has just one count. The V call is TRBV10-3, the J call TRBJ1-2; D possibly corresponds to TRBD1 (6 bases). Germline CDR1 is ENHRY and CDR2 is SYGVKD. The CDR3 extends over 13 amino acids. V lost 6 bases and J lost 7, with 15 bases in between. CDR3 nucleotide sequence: TGTGCCATCAGGCTCTCCGGGACAACTGGCTACACCTTC. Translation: CAIRLSGTTGYTF.